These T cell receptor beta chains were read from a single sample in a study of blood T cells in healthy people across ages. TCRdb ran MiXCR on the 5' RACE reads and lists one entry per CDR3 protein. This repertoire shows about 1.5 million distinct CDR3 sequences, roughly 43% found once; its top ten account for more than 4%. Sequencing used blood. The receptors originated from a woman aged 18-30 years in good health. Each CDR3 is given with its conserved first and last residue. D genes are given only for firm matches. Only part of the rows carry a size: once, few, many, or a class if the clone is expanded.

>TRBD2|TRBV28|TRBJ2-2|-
TGTGCCAGCTCTCGGGGGGGTTCGAACACCGGGGAGCTGTTTTTT
CASSRGGSNTGELFF
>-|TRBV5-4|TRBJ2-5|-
TGTGCCAGCAACAGAGGGGGGGAAGGGCAAGAGACCCAGTACTTC
CASNRGGEGQETQYF
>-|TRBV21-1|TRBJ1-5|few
TGTGCCAGCAGCAATTGTAGGCGGGGCAATCAGCCCCAGCATTTT
CASSNCRRGNQPQHF
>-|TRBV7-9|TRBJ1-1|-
TGTGCCAGCAGCTCTACAGGGTTGCTGAACACTGAAGCTTTCTTT
CASSSTGLLNTEAFF
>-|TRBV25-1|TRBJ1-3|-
TGTGCCAGCAGTGACGCGGGGGACCGGGGGTCTGGAAACACCATATATTTT
CASSDAGDRGSGNTIYF
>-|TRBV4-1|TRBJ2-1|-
TGCGCCAGCAGCCAAGATGCGGGGGCCCGCCCCAGGAATGAGCTGTTCTTC
CASSQDAGARPRNELFF
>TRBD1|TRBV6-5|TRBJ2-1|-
TGTGCCAGCAGACCGGACAGGGGGCGCAAGTTCTTC
CASRPDRGRKFF
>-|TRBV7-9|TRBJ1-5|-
TGTGCCAGCAGCTCACAAGGTCAGCCCCAGCATTTT
CASSSQGQPQHF
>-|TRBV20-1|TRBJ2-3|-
TGCAGTGCTAGAAACGTGGACACAGATACGCAGTATTTT
CSARNVDTDTQYF
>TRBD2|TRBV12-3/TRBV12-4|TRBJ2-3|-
TGTGCCAGCAGAGTAGCGGGGGGCCCCACAGATACGCAGTATTTT
CASRVAGGPTDTQYF
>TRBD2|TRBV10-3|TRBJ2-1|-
TGTGCCATCAGTGAGTCTGAGCGGGAGGGATACAATGAGCAGTTCTTC
CAISESEREGYNEQFF
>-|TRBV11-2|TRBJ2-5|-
TGTGCCAGCAGCCCAGGACCCTCGTCAGGGACCCAGTACTTC
CASSPGPSSGTQYF
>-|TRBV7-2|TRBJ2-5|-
TGTGCCAGCAGCTCTCGGTCGTCGGACACCCAGTACTTC
CASSSRSSDTQYF
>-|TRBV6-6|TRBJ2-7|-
TGTGCCAGCAGTGCCTCAGCGGTATTCACCTCCTACGAGCAGTACTTC
CASSASAVFTSYEQYF
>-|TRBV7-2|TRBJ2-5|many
TGTGCCAGCATCCCGGGCTTCCACTTGGCAGAGACCCAGTACTTC
CASIPGFHLAETQYF
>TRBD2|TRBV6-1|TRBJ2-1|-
TGTGCCAGCAGTGCCCGACTAGCCCCGGGCTCCTACAATGAGCAGTTCTTC
CASSARLAPGSYNEQFF
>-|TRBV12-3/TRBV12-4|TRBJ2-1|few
TGTGCCAGCAGTCCAACCAACTTGGGGCATGAGCAGTTCTTC
CASSPTNLGHEQFF
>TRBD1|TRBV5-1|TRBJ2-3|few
TGCGCCAGCAGCAGAAACAGGGGTGCGACAGATACGCAGTATTTT
CASSRNRGATDTQYF
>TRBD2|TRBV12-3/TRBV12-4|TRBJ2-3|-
TGTGCCAGCAGAGGACTAGCGGGAGCAAGACGCACAGATACGCAGTATTTT
CASRGLAGARRTDTQYF
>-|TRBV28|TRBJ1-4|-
TGTGCCAGCAGAACCGTCCGGGTGGTCAGGAACCTTGGGGAAAAACTGTTTTTT
CASRTVRVVRNLGEKLFF
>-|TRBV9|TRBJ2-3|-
TGTGCCAGCAGCGTAGGGACGAGCATAGATACGCAGTATTTT
CASSVGTSIDTQYF
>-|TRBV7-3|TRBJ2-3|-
TGTGCCAGCAGTTCCGGGACCAGCAAGGATACGCAGTATTTT
CASSSGTSKDTQYF
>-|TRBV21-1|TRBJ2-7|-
TGTGCCAGCAGCAAAGTTCGGACAGTCTCCTACGAGCAGTACTTC
CASSKVRTVSYEQYF
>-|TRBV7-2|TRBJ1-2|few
TGTGCCAGCAGCTTAGCTCCCGATCTCAATGGCTACACCTTC
CASSLAPDLNGYTF
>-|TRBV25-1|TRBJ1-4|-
TGTGCCAGCAGTCGAGGGGCGGCTGCAACTAATGAAAAACTGTTTTTT
CASSRGAAATNEKLFF
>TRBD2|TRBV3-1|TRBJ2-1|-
TGTGCCAGCAGCCACCTACGGGGCCTAGCGGGGAATGAGCAGTTCTTC
CASSHLRGLAGNEQFF
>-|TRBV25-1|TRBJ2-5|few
TGTGCCAGCAGTGAATTCCGACTGTCAAGCCAAGAGACCCAGTACTTC
CASSEFRLSSQETQYF
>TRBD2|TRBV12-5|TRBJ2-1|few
TGTGCTAGTGGTTTGGGCCCCCTAACTAGCGGGGTTCGCAATGAGCAGTTCTTC
CASGLGPLTSGVRNEQFF
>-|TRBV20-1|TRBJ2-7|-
TGCAGTGCTAGATTCGCGCCCCGGGGGGACACCGAGCAGTACTTC
CSARFAPRGDTEQYF
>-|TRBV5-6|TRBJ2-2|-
TGTGCCAGCAGCTTGCCCTCGACGGCATCGGGCACCGGGGAGCTGTTTTTT
CASSLPSTASGTGELFF
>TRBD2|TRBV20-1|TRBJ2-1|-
TGCAGTGCTGGACTAGCTTCCTACAATGAGCAGTTCTTC
CSAGLASYNEQFF
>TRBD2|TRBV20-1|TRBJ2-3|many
TGCAGTGCAATTAGCGGGAGTCCATACACAGATACGCAGTATTTT
CSAISGSPYTDTQYF
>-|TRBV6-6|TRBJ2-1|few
TGTGCCAGCAGTTACGTCAGGGGAGAGGTCGATGAGCAGTTCTTC
CASSYVRGEVDEQFF
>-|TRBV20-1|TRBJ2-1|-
TGCAGTGCTAGAGATTTTCCTATGTTTATCTACAATGAGCAGTTCTTC
CSARDFPMFIYNEQFF
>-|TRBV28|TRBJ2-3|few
TGTGCCAGCAGCTCCAGGCGGGTGCAAAGAGATACGCAGTATTTT
CASSSRRVQRDTQYF
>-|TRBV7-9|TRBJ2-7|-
TGTGCCTTAGTTGTCTACAATGAGCAGTACTTC
CALVVYNEQYF
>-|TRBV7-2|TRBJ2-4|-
TGTGCCAGCAGCTTAGAGGCTCTCTGGGCCAAAAACATTCAGTACTTC
CASSLEALWAKNIQYF
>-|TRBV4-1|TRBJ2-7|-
TGCGCCAGCAGCCTCCCCGGAGGACCCTCCTACGAGCAGTACTTC
CASSLPGGPSYEQYF
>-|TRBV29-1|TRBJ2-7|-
TGCAGCGTCCTTCTGGGCGAGCAGTACTTC
CSVLLGEQYF
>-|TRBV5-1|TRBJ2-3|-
TGCGCCAGCAGCTTGGAGGTTCGGGTTGACCGCTACACAGATACGCAGTATTTT
CASSLEVRVDRYTDTQYF
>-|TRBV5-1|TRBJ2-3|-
TGCGCCAGCAGCTTGGAGGGGATTTACACAGATACGCAGTATTTT
CASSLEGIYTDTQYF
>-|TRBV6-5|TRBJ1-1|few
TGTGCCAGCACCTCGACCCGGTTGGACACTGAAGCTTTCTTT
CASTSTRLDTEAFF
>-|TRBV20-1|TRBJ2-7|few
TGCAGTGCTATGGGTGAACATGAGCAGTACTTC
CSAMGEHEQYF
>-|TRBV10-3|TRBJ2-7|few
TGTGCCATCAGTGAGTGGGACACAAACTACGAGCAGTACTTC
CAISEWDTNYEQYF
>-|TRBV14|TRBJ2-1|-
TGTGCCAGCAGCCAATTTACGGCGGGGGAGCAGTTCTTC
CASSQFTAGEQFF
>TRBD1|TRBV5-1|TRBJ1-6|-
TGCGCCAGCAGCTTGGCCCCAACAGGGGAAAGGTTTTCACCCCTCCACTTT
CASSLAPTGERFSPLHF
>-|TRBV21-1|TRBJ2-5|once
TGTGCCTCGAAAGGGGACAGGGAGAATCGCCAAGAGACCCAGTACTTC
CASKGDRENRQETQYF
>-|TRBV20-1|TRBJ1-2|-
TGCAGTGCTGCTGGACGGGAAGACTATGACTACACCTTC
CSAAGREDYDYTF